What follows are 25 T cell receptor beta chains derived from one specimen sequenced in a study of response to subunit inactivated influenza vaccine. TCRdb re-called the RT-PCR reads through MiXCR, storing one row per CDR3 protein. The sample has hundreds of thousands of distinct CDR3 sequences, around 25% seen once; the top ten hold approximately 2%. The sequencing here drew on CD4+ T cells sorted from PBMCs, taken about 5 days after vaccination. These receptors all stem from a man aged 50 to 60 who received an inactivated influenza vaccine.

The rearrangement links TRBV20-1 to TRBJ2-7; no clear D. Looked up from germline, CDR1 is DFQATT and CDR2 is SNEGSKA (reference sequence). V lost 3 bases and J 2 bases, leaving 14 bases between the germline ends. This CDR3 region has 14 residues. The CDR3 spells CSARDPIHPYEQYF. The CDR3 DNA reads TGCAGTGCTAGGGATCCTATACACCCCTACGAGCAGTACTTC.

The chain uses TRBV19 and TRBJ2-7; the D gene is possibly TRBD2 (6 bases). Germline loops: CDR1 LNHDA, CDR2 SQIVND (reference sequence). V was shortened by 6 bases and J by 2 bases, with 17 bases between the two germline ends. This CDR3 is built from 15 residues. CDR3 protein: CASSPRRVGTYEQYF. In nucleotides, the CDR3 is TGTGCCAGTAGCCCACGGAGGGTCGGTACCTACGAGCAGTACTTC.

The chain is built from TRBV29-1 and TRBJ2-7; perhaps TRBD1 as D (5 bases). Deletions cut 7 bases from V and 5 bases from J, with 21 bases between. The germline V gene encodes CDR1 SQVTM and CDR2 ANQGSEA. The CDR3 extends over 14 amino acids. CDR3 nucleotides: TGCAGCGCCCTTAGGGGCTCTGGGAACCACGAGCAGTACTTC. Protein sequence: CSALRGSGNHEQYF.

V is TRBV7-8 and J is TRBJ2-7; 8 positions match TRBD1. V shed 5 bases, J shed 0 bases, and the junction held 3 bases outside the gene matches. The CDR3 extends over 14 amino acids. The V gene's germline CDR1 is SGHVS and CDR2 FQNEAQ. For the CDR3, the DNA is TGTGCCAGCAGCAACGGACAGGGCTCCTACGAGCAGTACTTC. It encodes CASSNGQGSYEQYF.

The V call is TRBV7-6, the J call TRBJ2-2, with 13 bases matching TRBD2. The CDR3 is made up of 18 amino acids. Per germline, CDR1 SGHVS and CDR2 FNYEAQ. J was trimmed by 4 bases and V by 3 bases; bases with no gene match: 8. CDR3 amino acids: CASSFRTSGGASTGELFF. The CDR3 DNA is TGTGCCAGCAGCTTTAGGACTAGCGGGGGCGCGAGCACCGGGGAGCTGTTTTTT.

The rearrangement joins TRBV6-2 or TRBV6-3 to TRBJ2-2, with 8 nucleotides matching TRBD2. Per germline, CDR1 MNHEY and CDR2 SVGEGT. The CDR3 has 19 amino acids. The trim removed 7 bases at V and 0 bases at J, leaving 16 bases unmatched. DNA for the CDR3: TGTGCCAGCAACAGAGGCCTAACGGGGGGGTTCGCGAACACCGGGGAGCTGTTTTTT. Translated: CASNRGLTGGFANTGELFF.

The genes are TRBV12-3 or TRBV12-4 and TRBJ2-6; D not resolved. Trimming removed 6 bases from V and 0 bases from J, with 12 bases in between. CDR3 size: 16 residues. The CDR3 coding sequence is TGTGCCAGCAGGCAAGGACGTCACTCTGGGGCCAACGTCCTGACTTTC. The encoded protein is CASRQGRHSGANVLTF.

This clonotype was detected many times. The chain recombines TRBV9 with TRBJ2-1, with 16 positions matching TRBD2. This CDR3 region has 20 residues. The V gene's germline CDR1 is SGDLS and CDR2 YYNGEE. Trimming cost V 4 bases and J 0 bases; bases outside gene matches: 10. The CDR3 DNA sequence: TGTGCCAGCAGCCCCCCGCCGGGACTAGCGGGAGGGAGCTCCTACAATGAGCAGTTCTTC. Its translation: CASSPPPGLAGGSSYNEQFF.

The rearrangement uses TRBV10-3 and TRBJ2-4; D remains ambiguous. Germline CDR1 ENHRY, CDR2 SYGVKD. V lost 2 bases to trimming and J lost 2 bases, with 13 bases between them. The CDR3 is 16 amino acids. In nucleotides, the CDR3 is TGTGCCATCAGTGAGAAAGGGCCGGAGACCAAAAACATTCAGTACTTC. Encoded protein: CAISEKGPETKNIQYF.

The V gene is TRBV20-1, the J gene TRBJ1-1; TRBD1 might be the D (6 bases). The germline V gene encodes CDR1 DFQATT and CDR2 SNEGSKA (reference sequence). Trimming shortened V by 3 bases and J by 1 base, and 9 bases separated the two germline ends. This CDR3 comprises 13 residues. The CDR3 nucleotides read TGCAGTGCTAGTTTAGGGGGGAACACTGAAGCTTTCTTT. It codes for CSASLGGNTEAFF.

This sequence joins TRBV20-1 and TRBJ2-2, with TRBD1 matching 8 bases. The CDR3 extends over 15 amino acids. Germline values: CDR1 DFQATT, CDR2 SNEGSKA (reference sequence). With 2 bases clipped from V and 4 bases from J, the junction kept 6 bases outside the gene matches. CDR3 DNA sequence: TGCAGTGCTAGACAGGACAGGGCCCCCACCGGGGAGCTGTTTTTT. Protein product: CSARQDRAPTGELFF.

The gene calls are TRBV7-9 and TRBJ2-6; D ambiguous. Per the germline V gene, CDR1 is SEHNR and CDR2 is FQNEAQ (reference sequence). CDR3 size: 13 residues. Trimming cost V 9 bases and J 2 bases, with 8 bases left between them. CDR3 protein: CASIKAGANVLTF. CDR3 coding DNA: TGTGCCAGTATCAAAGCTGGGGCCAACGTCCTGACTTTC.

This clonotype was seen only a few times. J is TRBJ1-4 and V is TRBV7-8; maybe TRBD1 (6 bases). The CDR3 is made up of 16 amino acids. Germline V gene sequence: CDR1 SGHVS, CDR2 FQNEAQ. V was shortened by 5 bases and J by 7 bases, with 20 bases between the two germline ends. The CDR3 DNA reads TGTGCCAGCAGCCCCCACAGGGACCCTAAGTCTGAAAAACTGTTTTTT. Its translation: CASSPHRDPKSEKLFF.

Only a few counts were recorded for this clonotype. The genes are TRBV12-3 or TRBV12-4 and TRBJ1-6; the match to TRBD1 covers 8 bases. The CDR3 is 13 residues long. J gave up 5 bases and V 6 bases, and 0 bases lay outside the gene matches. The CDR3 DNA is TGTGCCAGCAGACAGGGGGATAATTCACCCCTCCACTTT. Protein sequence: CASRQGDNSPLHF.

This clonotype showed up just a few times. The rearrangement joins TRBV20-1 to TRBJ2-3; the D is unclear. Germline V gene lookup returns CDR1 DFQATT and CDR2 SNEGSKA (reference sequence). The CDR3 covers 13 residues. Trimming cost V 0 bases and J 2 bases, with 6 bases left between them. The CDR3 here is CSAREHSTDTQYF. In DNA form, the CDR3 reads TGCAGTGCTAGAGAGCACTCCACAGATACGCAGTATTTT.

Only a few counts were recorded for this clonotype. The gene calls are TRBV5-5 and TRBJ1-1; unclear D gene. V gave up 1 base and J gave up 1 base, with 5 bases separating them. The CDR3 sequence is 13 residues long. The germline V gene encodes CDR1 SGHKS and CDR2 YYEKEE (reference sequence). For the CDR3, the DNA is TGTGCCAGCAGCTTGCCTTCGAACACTGAAGCTTTCTTT. Its translation is CASSLPSNTEAFF.

As DNA, the CDR3 is TGCGCCAGCAGCCAAGATTTGCGAGGGATGAGTGAAAAACTGTTTTTT. The encoded protein is CASSQDLRGMSEKLFF. This rearrangement joins TRBV4-3 to TRBJ1-4; no definite D call. Germline loops: CDR1 LGHNA, CDR2 YSLEER. The CDR3 spans 16 residues. V shed 0 bases and J shed 7 bases, with 15 bases lying between them.

This clonotype appeared a few times. This rearrangement joins TRBV5-1 to TRBJ2-5; 7 bases match TRBD1. Germline-derived CDR1 and CDR2 are SGHRS and YFSETQ. Unmatched junction bases numbered 7, after V lost 0 bases and J lost 5 bases. The CDR3 is made up of 15 amino acids. CDR3 bases: TGCGCCAGCAGCTTGGCTACAGGGGATATGGAGACCCAGTACTTC. Amino acids: CASSLATGDMETQYF.

The J gene is TRBJ2-3, the V gene TRBV7-2; perhaps TRBD2 as D (6 bases). Germline V gene data show CDR1 as SGHTA and CDR2 as FQGNSA. This CDR3 is 16 amino acids long. Trimming cost V 2 bases and J 0 bases, with 12 bases left between them. This CDR3 reads CASSLWSGSSTDTQYF. The CDR3 coding sequence is TGTGCCAGCAGCTTATGGAGCGGGTCTAGCACAGATACGCAGTATTTT. Using reference TRBV7-2 and TRBJ2-3 for the parts outside the CDR3, the full variable domain is GAGVSQSPSNKVTEKGKDVELRCDPISGHTALYWYRQSLGQGLEFLIYFQGNSAPDKSGLPSDRFSAERTGGSVSTLTIQRTQQEDSAVYLCASSLWSGSSTDTQYFGPGTRLTVL.

Only a few counts were recorded for this clonotype. The V gene is TRBV20-1, the J gene TRBJ2-3, with 15 positions matching TRBD2. Losses at the gene ends were 5 bases for V and 4 bases for J; bases not matched to a gene: 4. This CDR3 has 15 amino acids. Germline values: CDR1 DFQATT, CDR2 SNEGSKA (reference sequence). The CDR3 reads CSASGLAGGPDTQYF. CDR3 coding DNA: TGCAGTGCTTCGGGACTAGCGGGGGGCCCAGATACGCAGTATTTT.

The gene calls are TRBV20-1 and TRBJ2-5, with TRBD2 identical over 13 bases. With V trimmed by 4 bases and J by 4 bases, 3 bases remained unmatched. The germline V gene encodes CDR1 DFQATT and CDR2 SNEGSKA (reference sequence). This CDR3 comprises 14 residues. CDR3 loop: CSATGLAGVETQYF. In DNA form, the CDR3 reads TGCAGTGCTACCGGACTAGCGGGGGTAGAGACCCAGTACTTC.

As regards this clonotype: Sequence at one end of the junction differs from germline and may be a read error. The rearrangement uses TRBV6-1 and TRBJ1-3; no definite D call. Germline V gene sequence: CDR1 MNHNS, CDR2 SASEGT. The CDR3 is 14 residues long. CDR3 DNA: TGTGCCAGCAGTGGTCGGACGATTGGAGACACCATATATTTT. This translates into CASSGRTIGDTIYF.

This clonotype showed up just a few times. This sequence joins TRBV4-2 and TRBJ2-3; D is uncertain. Germline-derived CDR1 and CDR2 are LGHNA and YNFKEQ. The CDR3 is 14 residues long. Trimming removed 3 bases from V and 4 bases from J, with 11 bases in between. The CDR3 loop is CASSQGLASDTQYF. The CDR3 bases are TGTGCCAGCAGCCAGGGTCTGGCGTCAGATACGCAGTATTTT.

This clonotype turned up a few times. The J gene is TRBJ2-3, the V gene TRBV20-1; a possible D gene is TRBD2 (6 bases). This CDR3 region has 14 residues. Looked up from germline, CDR1 is DFQATT and CDR2 is SNEGSKA (reference sequence). V lost 0 bases to trimming and J lost 2 bases, with 9 bases between them. The CDR3 loop is CSARDGTYTDTQYF. CDR3 coding DNA: TGCAGTGCTAGAGACGGGACTTACACAGATACGCAGTATTTT.

The J gene is TRBJ2-4, the V gene TRBV4-2, with TRBD2 as a possible D gene (5 bases). Germline V gives CDR1 LGHNA, CDR2 YNFKEQ. CDR3 length equals 15 residues. The V and J ends lost 0 bases and 7 bases respectively, with 13 bases between them. This CDR3 reads CASSQEESSFNIQYF. The CDR3 DNA reads TGTGCCAGCAGCCAAGAAGAGTCTAGCTTTAACATTCAGTACTTC.